This T cell receptor (beta chain) was obtained from a study of beta chain features in type 1 diabetes. Expressed TCRB transcripts were sequenced, since all the RNA that had been isolated was reverse transcribed. The table came from immunoSEQ multiplex PCR; TCRdb's copy has only in-frame clones and leaves some out. The sample holds 350,000 to 450,000 clones, approximately 15% seen once. Study-wide results and caveats: High TCR expression in some cells could lead to their over-representation in cDNA sequencing.

The table lists this clone with a few counts. Its antigen is unidentified. This CDR3 has 15 residues. Germline CDR1 and CDR2: SNHLY and FYNNEI. V gave up 6 bases and J gave up 8 bases; unmatched junction bases: 10. The sample was naive CD4+ T cells from blood. The receptor was isolated from a man younger than 45 in good health. The chain couples TRBV2 to TRBJ1-6, with TRBD1 matching over 7 bases. CDR3 DNA: TGTGCCAGCAGATCTTACAGGGGAGGGGATTCACCCCTCCACTTT. This translates into CASRSYRGGDSPLHF.